Listed here is a single TCR beta chain. What it binds is not known. This specimen comes from a study of PD-L1 blockade in urothelial cancer. Study information: Treatment start was followed by blood analysis at 3 weeks (second dose) and again at 6 weeks. Points from the study as a whole: Enhanced expansion of tumor-associated blood clones at 3 weeks characterized durable-benefit patients.

This CDR3 is built from 11 residues. The germline V gene encodes CDR1 SNHLY and CDR2 FYNNEI. Trimming left V 3 bases short and J 5 bases short, with 4 bases between. The method was immunoSEQ multiplex PCR; TCRdb's version includes in-frame clones alone and lacks a portion of them. The table lists about 84,000 clones, about 80% of them singletons. The origin of this receptor is a man between 70 and 80 years old with urothelial cancer. Specimen: PBMCs, collected around atezolizumab (anti-PD-L1) treatment. V usage is TRBV2 and J usage is TRBJ2-5; no definite D call. As DNA, the CDR3 is TGTGCCAGCAGTGACTACGAGACCCAGTACTTC. Amino acids: CASSDYETQYF.